The following is a T cell receptor (beta chain) sequence with its context. Its antigen is unknown. The CDR3 contains 16 residues. The sample originates from a study of T cells expressing NK-cell markers. In the study overall: Among eight sequenced donors, seven carried HCMV seropositivity while one was seronegative. Findings and caveats of the study: There were a handful of donors in whom these clonotypes also led the CD3+CD56-NKG2C+ fraction.

Reprocessing the 5' RACE reads, TCRdb reports a single entry for every CDR3 protein and omits DNA. The table for this sample gives more than 250,000 distinct CDR3 sequences. The chain is built from TRBV12-3 or TRBV12-4 and TRBJ2-1; TCRdb indicates TRBD1, and absent DNA this call remains unverified. The TCR originated in a man aged 18 to 29 in good health. What was sequenced was blood T cells: a sorted CD56 or NKG2C T cell subset, CD4+ or CD8+ T cells, or bulk PBMC T cells (not recorded which). The CDR3 region is CASSRKAGTENNEQFF.